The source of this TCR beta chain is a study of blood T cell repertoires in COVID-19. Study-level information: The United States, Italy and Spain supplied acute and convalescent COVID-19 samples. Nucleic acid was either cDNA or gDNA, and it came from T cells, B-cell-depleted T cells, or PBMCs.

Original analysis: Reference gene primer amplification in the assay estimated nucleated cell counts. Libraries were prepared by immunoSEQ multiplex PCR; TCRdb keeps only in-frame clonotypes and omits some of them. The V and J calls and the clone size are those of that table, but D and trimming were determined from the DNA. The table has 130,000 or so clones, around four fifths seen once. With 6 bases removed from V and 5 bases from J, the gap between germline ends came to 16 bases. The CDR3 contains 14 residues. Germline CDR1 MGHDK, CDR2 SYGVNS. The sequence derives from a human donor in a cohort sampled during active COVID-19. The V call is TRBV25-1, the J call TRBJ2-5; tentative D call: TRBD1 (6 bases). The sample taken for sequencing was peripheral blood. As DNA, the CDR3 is TGTGCCAGCAGCCTACCGGGACAATGGGAGACCCAGTACTTC. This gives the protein CASSLPGQWETQYF.